This section outlines one T cell receptor (beta chain) sequence together with its context. Antigen: not known. The isolated RNA, all of it, was reverse transcribed, so expressed TCRB transcripts were what got sequenced. Measured with immunoSEQ multiplex PCR; TCRdb has only the in-frame clones, and not every one. The data contain 150,000 or so clones, 7.5% to 10% of them singletons. This specimen comes from a study of beta chain features in type 1 diabetes. Study in general: Examination covered roughly 100,000,000 sorted cells spanning all samples. Study-level results: Patients' naive, central memory and Treg TCRB repertoires seemed closer to one another than those of healthy donors.

Germline V CDR1 and CDR2: KGHSH, LQKENI. Unmatched junction bases numbered 8, after V lost 2 bases and J lost 3 bases. The CDR3 loop spans 18 amino acids. Populations obtained by sorting all exceeded 95% purity. The specimen sequenced was central memory CD4+ T cells from blood. This chain connects TRBV18 to TRBJ1-5; 12 bases match TRBD1. This receptor was taken from a woman younger than 35 in good health. The CDR3 is CASSPRGQGARVNQPQHF. The CDR3 region has the DNA TGTGCCAGCTCACCAAGGGGACAGGGGGCAAGGGTCAATCAGCCCCAGCATTTT.